The 5 T cell receptor beta chains given below trace back to one sample, sequenced in a study of T cell responses to AZD1222 COVID-19 vaccine. The repertoire was sequenced with immunoSEQ multiplex PCR; TCRdb's copy has only in-frame clones and lacks some. The sample consists of 180,000 or so clones, around 94% of them appearing once. The sample was peripheral blood, taken on day 0 of AZD1222 vaccination. These receptors came from an adult in good health.

Written as DNA, the CDR3 is TGTGCCAGCAGCCAAGGACGGGGGGGAGGGCAGCCCCAGCATTTT. This encodes CASSQGRGGGQPQHF. The rearrangement links TRBV3-1 (or the pseudogene TRBV3-2) to TRBJ1-5; tentative D call: TRBD1 (5 bases). Germline lookup yields CDR1 LGHDT and CDR2 YNNKEL (reference sequence). V gave up 1 base and J gave up 7 bases, with 14 bases separating them. The CDR3 totals 15 residues.

The chain employs TRBV7-3 and TRBJ1-2; D gene ambiguous. This CDR3 is 13 amino acids long. From germline, CDR1 is SGHTA and CDR2 FQGTGA. The V end lost 3 bases, the J end lost 0 bases, and 5 bases lay between the germline ends. The CDR3 region has the DNA TGTGCCAGCAGCTTTTATCCTAACTATGGCTACACCTTC. Translated, it gives CASSFYPNYGYTF. Filled out from reference TRBV7-3 and TRBJ1-2, the complete variable domain reads GAGVSQTPSNKVTEKGKYVELRCDPISGHTALYWYRQSLGQGPEFLIYFQGTGAADDSGLPNDRFFAVRPEGSVSTLKIQRTERGDSAVYLCASSFYPNYGYTFGSGTRLTVV.

V and J are TRBV30 and TRBJ2-3; TRBD2 matches at 8 bases. The V and J ends lost 2 bases and 7 bases, in that order; junction bases with no gene match: 11. Germline V lookup: CDR1 GTSNPN, CDR2 SVGIG (reference sequence). This CDR3 has 15 amino acids. CDR3 in DNA: TGTGCCTGGAGTAGAGGTAGCGGGATCGGATATACGCAGTATTTT. This sequence encodes CAWSRGSGIGYTQYF. Full variable domain (remainder filled in from reference TRBV30 and TRBJ2-3): SQTIHQWPATLVQPVGSPLSLECTVEGTSNPNLYWYRQAAGRGLQLLFYSVGIGQISSEVPQNLSASRPQDRQFILSSKKLLLSDSGFYLCAWSRGSGIGYTQYFGPGTRLTVL.

The V gene is TRBV25-1, the J gene TRBJ1-1; no clear D. Trimming left V 2 bases short and J 6 bases short, with 10 bases between. The CDR3 consists of 13 residues. The germline V gene encodes CDR1 MGHDK and CDR2 SYGVNS. Here the CDR3 DNA reads TGTGCCAGCAGTGAAACTGGGAATTCTGAAGCTTTCTTT. Translating it yields CASSETGNSEAFF.

DNA of the CDR3: TGTGCCAGCAGCCTTCGACAGGGGGCTGGCGGTGAAAAACTGTTTTTT. This translates into CASSLRQGAGGEKLFF. This sequence joins TRBV3-1 (or the pseudogene TRBV3-2) and TRBJ1-4; 10 bases match TRBD1. The CDR3 is made up of 16 amino acids. The V gene end was trimmed by 4 bases and the J gene end by 7 bases; junction bases not matched to a gene: 9. Germline CDR1 LGHDT, CDR2 YNNKEL (reference sequence).